The present TCR beta chain was sequenced within a study of blood T cell repertoires in COVID-19. Study background: The cDNA or gDNA used as material had been derived from T cells, B-cell-depleted T cells, or PBMCs.

Germline CDR1 and CDR2: GTSNPN and SVGIG (reference sequence). There are 13 residues in the CDR3. Trimming shortened V by 5 bases and J by 1 base, and 11 bases separated the two germline ends. Under the authors' procedure: Amplification of reference gene primers was used by the study to estimate nucleated cell counts. Assay: immunoSEQ multiplex PCR; the TCRdb copy retains only in-frame clones and omits some. Clone size and the V and J calls come from that table; the DNA yielded D and trimming. The table lists under 130,000 clones, roughly 80% of them singletons. This chain uses TRBV30 with TRBJ1-1; tentatively, D is TRBD1 (6 bases). The sequenced material came from peripheral blood. The clonotype comes from a woman aged 65 to 85 with acute or convalescent COVID-19. The CDR3 spells CAWARQENTEAFF. The CDR3 nucleotides are TGTGCCTGGGCCCGACAGGAGAACACTGAAGCTTTCTTT. The entire variable domain, with the rest obtained from reference TRBV30 and TRBJ1-1, is as follows: SQTIHQWPATLVQPVGSPLSLECTVEGTSNPNLYWYRQAAGRGLQLLFYSVGIGQISSEVPQNLSASRPQDRQFILSSKKLLLSDSGFYLCAWARQENTEAFFGQGTRLTVV.